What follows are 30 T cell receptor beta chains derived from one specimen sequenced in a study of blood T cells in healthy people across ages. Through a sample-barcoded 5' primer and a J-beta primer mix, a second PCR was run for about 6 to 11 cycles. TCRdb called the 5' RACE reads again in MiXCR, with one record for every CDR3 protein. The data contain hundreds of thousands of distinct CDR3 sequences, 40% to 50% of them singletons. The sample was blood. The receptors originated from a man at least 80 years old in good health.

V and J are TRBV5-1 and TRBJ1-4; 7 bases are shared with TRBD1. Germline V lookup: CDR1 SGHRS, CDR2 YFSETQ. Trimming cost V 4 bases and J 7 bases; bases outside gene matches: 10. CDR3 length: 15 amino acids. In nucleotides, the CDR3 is TGCGCCAGCAGCGGTTTAAAGGGGGCCGGTGAAAAACTGTTTTTT. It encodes CASSGLKGAGEKLFF.

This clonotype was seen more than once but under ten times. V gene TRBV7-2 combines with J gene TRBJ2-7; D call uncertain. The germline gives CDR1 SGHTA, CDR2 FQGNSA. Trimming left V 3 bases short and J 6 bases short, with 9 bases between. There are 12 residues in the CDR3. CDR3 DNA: TGTGCCAGCAGCTTGTCCCTCAGCGAGCAGTACTTC. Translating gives CASSLSLSEQYF.

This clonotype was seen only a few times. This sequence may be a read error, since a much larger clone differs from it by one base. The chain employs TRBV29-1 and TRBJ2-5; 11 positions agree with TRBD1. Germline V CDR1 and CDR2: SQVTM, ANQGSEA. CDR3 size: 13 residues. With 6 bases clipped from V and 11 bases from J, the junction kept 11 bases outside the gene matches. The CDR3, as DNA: TGCAGCGTGGGACAGGGGGGGTGGAATGAGCAGTACTTC. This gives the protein CSVGQGGWNEQYF.

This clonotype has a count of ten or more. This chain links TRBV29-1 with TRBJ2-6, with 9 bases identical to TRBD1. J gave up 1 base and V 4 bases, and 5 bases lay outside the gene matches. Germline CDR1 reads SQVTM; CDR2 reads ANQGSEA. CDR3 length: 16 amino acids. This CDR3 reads CSVALQGASGANVLTF. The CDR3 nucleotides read TGCAGCGTTGCCTTACAGGGGGCTTCTGGGGCCAACGTCCTGACTTTC.

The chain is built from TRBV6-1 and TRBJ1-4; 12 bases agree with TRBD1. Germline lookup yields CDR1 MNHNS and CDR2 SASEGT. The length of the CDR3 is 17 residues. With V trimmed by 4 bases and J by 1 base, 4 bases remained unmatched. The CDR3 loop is CASSGRDRGRTNEKLFF. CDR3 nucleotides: TGTGCCAGCAGTGGCCGGGACAGGGGGCGAACTAATGAAAAACTGTTTTTT.

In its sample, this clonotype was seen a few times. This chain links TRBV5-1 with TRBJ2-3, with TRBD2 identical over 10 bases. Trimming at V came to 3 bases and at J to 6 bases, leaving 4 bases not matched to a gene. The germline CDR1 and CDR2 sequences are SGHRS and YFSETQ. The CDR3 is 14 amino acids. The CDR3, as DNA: TGCGCCAGCAGCTCGGGACTAGCGTTGGATACGCAGTATTTT. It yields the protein CASSSGLALDTQYF.

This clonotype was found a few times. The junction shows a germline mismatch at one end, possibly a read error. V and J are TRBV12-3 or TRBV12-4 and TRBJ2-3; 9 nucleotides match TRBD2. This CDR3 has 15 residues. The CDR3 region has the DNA TGTGCCAGTAGTTTAGCGGGGGCGATTACAGATACGCAGTATTTT. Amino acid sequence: CASSLAGAITDTQYF.

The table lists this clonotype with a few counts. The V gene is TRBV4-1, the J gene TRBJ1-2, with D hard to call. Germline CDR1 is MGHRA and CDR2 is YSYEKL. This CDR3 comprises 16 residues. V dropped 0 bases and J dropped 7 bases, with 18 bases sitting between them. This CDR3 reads CASSQDRGPSGPGYTF. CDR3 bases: TGCGCCAGCAGCCAAGATCGAGGACCTTCGGGTCCTGGCTACACCTTC.

CDR3 sequence: CASNTGQYTDTQYF. The CDR3 DNA reads as TGTGCCAGCAATACGGGACAGTACACAGATACGCAGTATTTT. The chain is built from TRBV2 and TRBJ2-3; 7 bases map to TRBD1. This CDR3 region has 14 residues. V lost 7 bases and J lost 2; bases outside the gene matches: 6. Looked up from germline, CDR1 is SNHLY and CDR2 is FYNNEI.

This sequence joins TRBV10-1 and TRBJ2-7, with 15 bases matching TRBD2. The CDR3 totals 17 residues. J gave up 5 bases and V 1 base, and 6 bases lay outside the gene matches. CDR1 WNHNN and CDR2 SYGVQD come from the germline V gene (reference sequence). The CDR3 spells CASSELGLAGGRDEQYF. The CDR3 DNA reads TGCGCCAGCAGTGAGTTGGGACTAGCGGGGGGCAGAGACGAGCAGTACTTC.

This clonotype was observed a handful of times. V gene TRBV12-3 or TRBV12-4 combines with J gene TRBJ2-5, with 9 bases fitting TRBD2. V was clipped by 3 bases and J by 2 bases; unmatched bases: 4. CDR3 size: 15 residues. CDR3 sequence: CASSFSSGTQETQYF. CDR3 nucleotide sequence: TGTGCCAGCAGTTTTTCTAGCGGGACTCAAGAGACCCAGTACTTC.

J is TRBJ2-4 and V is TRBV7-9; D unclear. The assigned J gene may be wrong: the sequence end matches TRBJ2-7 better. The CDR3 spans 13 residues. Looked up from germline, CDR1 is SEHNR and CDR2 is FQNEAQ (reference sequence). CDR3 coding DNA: TGTGCCAGCAGCTTAGACAGCCCCCACGAGCAGTACTTC. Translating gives CASSLDSPHEQYF.

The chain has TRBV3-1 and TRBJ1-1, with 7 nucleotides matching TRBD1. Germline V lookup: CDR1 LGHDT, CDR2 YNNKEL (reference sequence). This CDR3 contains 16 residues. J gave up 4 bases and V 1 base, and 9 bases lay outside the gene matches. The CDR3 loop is CASSQAGPSGGTEAFF. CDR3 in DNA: TGTGCCAGCAGCCAAGCGGGCCCGTCAGGGGGCACTGAAGCTTTCTTT. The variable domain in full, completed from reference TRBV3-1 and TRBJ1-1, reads DTAVSQTPKYLVTQMGNDKSIKCEQNLGHDTMYWYKQDSKKFLKIMFSYNNKELIINETVPNRFSPKSPDKAHLNLHINSLELGDSAVYFCASSQAGPSGGTEAFFGQGTRLTVV.

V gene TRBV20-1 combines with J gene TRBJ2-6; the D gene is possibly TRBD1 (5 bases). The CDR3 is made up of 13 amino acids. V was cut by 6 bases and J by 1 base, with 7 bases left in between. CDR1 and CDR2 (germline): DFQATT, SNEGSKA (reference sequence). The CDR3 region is CSAAGSGANVLTF. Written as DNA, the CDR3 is TGCAGTGCAGCAGGGTCTGGGGCCAACGTCCTGACTTTC.

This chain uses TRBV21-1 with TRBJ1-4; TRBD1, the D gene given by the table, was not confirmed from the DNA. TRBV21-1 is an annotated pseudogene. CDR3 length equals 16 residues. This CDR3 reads CASSPLGLIRGEKLFF. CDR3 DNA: TGTGCCAGCAGCCCCCTGGGGTTAATCAGGGGTGAAAAACTGTTTTTT.

CDR3 loop: CASSRLAGGEQYF. DNA for the CDR3: TGTGCCAGCAGTCGCCTGGCGGGGGGCGAGCAGTACTTC. V and J are TRBV6-5 and TRBJ2-5; 8 bases are a match to TRBD2. The J call may be incorrect, as the DNA end agrees better with TRBJ2-7. The CDR3 has 13 residues. The germline V gene encodes CDR1 MNHEY and CDR2 SVGAGI.

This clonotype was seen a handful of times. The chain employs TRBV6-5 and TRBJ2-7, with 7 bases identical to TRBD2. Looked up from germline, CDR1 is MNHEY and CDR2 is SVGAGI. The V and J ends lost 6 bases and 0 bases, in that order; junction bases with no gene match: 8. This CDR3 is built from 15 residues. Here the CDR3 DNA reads TGTGCCAGCAGCAAGACCGGGACTACCTCCTACGAGCAGTACTTC. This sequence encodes CASSKTGTTSYEQYF.

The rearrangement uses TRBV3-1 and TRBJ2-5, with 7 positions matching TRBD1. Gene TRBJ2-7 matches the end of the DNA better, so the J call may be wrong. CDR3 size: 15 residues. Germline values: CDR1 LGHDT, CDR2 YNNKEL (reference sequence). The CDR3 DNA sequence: TGTGCCAGCAGCCAAGAGGACAGGCGCCGGGGCGAGCAGTACTTC. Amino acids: CASSQEDRRRGEQYF.

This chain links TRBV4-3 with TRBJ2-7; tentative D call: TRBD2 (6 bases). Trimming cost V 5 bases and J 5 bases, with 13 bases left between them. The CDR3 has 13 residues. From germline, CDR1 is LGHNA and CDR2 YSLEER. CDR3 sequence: CASSEGLVDEQYF. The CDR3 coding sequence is TGCGCCAGCAGCGAGGGACTTGTGGACGAGCAGTACTTC.

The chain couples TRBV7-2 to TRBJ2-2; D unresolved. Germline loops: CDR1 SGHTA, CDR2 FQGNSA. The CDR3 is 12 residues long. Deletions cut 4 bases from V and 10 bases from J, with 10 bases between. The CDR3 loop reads CASSSVLEELFF. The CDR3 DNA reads TGTGCCAGCAGCTCGGTGTTGGAGGAGCTGTTTTTT.

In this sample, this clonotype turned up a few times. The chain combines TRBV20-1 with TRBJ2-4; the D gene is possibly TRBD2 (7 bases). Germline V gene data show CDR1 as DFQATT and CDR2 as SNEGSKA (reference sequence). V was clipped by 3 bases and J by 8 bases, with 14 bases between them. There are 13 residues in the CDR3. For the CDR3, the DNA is TGCAGTGCTAGTTATCCGGGGGGCGACATTCAGTACTTC. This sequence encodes CSASYPGGDIQYF.

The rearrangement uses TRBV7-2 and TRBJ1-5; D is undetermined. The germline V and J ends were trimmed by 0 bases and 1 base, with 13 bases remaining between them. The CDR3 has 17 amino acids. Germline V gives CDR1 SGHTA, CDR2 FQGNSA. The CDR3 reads CASSLAPPSGSNQPQHF. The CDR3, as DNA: TGTGCCAGCAGCTTAGCTCCCCCCTCTGGAAGCAATCAGCCCCAGCATTTT.

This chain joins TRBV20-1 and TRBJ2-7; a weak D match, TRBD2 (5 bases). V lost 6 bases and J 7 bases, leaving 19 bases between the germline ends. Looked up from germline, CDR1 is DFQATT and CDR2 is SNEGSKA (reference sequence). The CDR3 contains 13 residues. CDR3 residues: CSAELGVSNEQYF. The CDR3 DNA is TGCAGTGCGGAACTAGGAGTCTCCAATGAGCAGTACTTC.

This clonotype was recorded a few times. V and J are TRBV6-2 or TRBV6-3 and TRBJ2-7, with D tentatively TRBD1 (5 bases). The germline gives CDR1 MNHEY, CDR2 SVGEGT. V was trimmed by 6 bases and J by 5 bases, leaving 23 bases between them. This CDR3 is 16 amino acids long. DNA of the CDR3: TGTGCCAGCAGAAAGAAGACCAATCAGGGTCCCAACGAGCAGTACTTC. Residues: CASRKKTNQGPNEQYF.

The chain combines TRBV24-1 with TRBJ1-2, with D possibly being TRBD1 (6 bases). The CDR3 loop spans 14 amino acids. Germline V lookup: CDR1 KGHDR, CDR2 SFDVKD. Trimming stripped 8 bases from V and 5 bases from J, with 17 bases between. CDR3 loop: CATTLFGTPYGYTF. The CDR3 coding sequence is TGTGCCACCACCCTGTTCGGGACACCTTATGGCTACACCTTC.

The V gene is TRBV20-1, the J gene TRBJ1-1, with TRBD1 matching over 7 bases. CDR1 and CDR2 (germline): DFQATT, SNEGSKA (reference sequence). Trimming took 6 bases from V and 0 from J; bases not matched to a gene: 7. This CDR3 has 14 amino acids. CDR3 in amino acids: CSAPAGQLNTEAFF. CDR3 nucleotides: TGCAGTGCCCCCGCGGGACAGCTGAACACTGAAGCTTTCTTT.

CDR3 in amino acids: CASSLGDRGFTDTQYF. As DNA, the CDR3 is TGTGCCAGCAGTTTAGGGGACAGGGGTTTCACAGATACGCAGTATTTT. The chain is built from TRBV12-3 or TRBV12-4 and TRBJ2-3; the match to TRBD1 covers 10 bases. The CDR3 consists of 16 residues. J was trimmed by 2 bases and V by 1 base; bases with no gene match: 3.

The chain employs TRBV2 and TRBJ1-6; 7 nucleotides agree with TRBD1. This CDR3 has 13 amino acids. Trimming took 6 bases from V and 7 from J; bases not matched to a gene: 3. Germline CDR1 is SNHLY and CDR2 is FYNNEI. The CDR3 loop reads CASRGRGNSPLHF. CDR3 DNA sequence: TGTGCCAGCAGGGGCAGGGGGAATTCACCCCTCCACTTT. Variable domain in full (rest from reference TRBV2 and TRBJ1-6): EPEVTQTPSHQVTQMGQEVILRCVPISNHLYFYWYRQILGQKVEFLVSFYNNEISEKSEIFDDQFSVERPDGSNFTLKIRSTKLEDSAMYFCASRGRGNSPLHFGNGTRLTVT.

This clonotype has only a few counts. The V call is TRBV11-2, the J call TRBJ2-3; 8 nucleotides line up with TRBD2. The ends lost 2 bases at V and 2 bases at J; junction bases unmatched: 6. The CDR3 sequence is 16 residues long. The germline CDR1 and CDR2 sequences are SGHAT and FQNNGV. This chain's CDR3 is CASSLSPSGFTDTQYF. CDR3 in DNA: TGTGCCAGCAGCTTAAGTCCTAGCGGGTTCACAGATACGCAGTATTTT.

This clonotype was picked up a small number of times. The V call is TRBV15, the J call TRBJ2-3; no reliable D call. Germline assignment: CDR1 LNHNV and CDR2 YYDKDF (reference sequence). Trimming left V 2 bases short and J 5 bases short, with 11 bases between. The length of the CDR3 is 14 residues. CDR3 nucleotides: TGTGCCACCAGCAGACAGAGTCCCGAAGATACGCAGTATTTT. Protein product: CATSRQSPEDTQYF.